The clone carrying this TCR beta chain was seen a few times. Some clones are missing from TCRdb's copy, which holds only in-frame ones; the method was immunoSEQ multiplex PCR. The profile shows 140,000 to 150,000 clones, about four fifths of them singletons. This record belongs to a study of blood T cell repertoires in COVID-19. The CDR3 has 14 residues. Trimming at V came to 2 bases and at J to 5 bases, leaving 5 bases not matched to a gene. Germline assignment: CDR1 SGHRS and CDR2 YFSETQ. This TCR was sampled from a man in his 70s who had recovered from COVID-19. V is TRBV5-1 and J is TRBJ2-3; 7 positions match TRBD2. Material for sequencing was peripheral blood. CDR3 nucleotides: TGCGCCAGCAGCTTTGCGGGAGAGGTAGATACGCAGTATTTT. Translating it yields CASSFAGEVDTQYF.